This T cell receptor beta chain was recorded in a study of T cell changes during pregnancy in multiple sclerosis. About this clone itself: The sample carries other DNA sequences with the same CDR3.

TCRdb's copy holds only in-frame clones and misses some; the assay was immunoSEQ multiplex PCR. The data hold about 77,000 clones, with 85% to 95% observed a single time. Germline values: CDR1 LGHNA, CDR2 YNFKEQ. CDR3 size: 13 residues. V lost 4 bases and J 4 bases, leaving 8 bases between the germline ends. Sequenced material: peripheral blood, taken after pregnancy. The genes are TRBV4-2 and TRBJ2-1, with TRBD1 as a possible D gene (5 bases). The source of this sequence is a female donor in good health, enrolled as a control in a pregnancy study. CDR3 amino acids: CASSRGGYNEQFF. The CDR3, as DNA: TGTGCCAGCAGCCGGGGCGGTTACAATGAGCAGTTCTTC.